These 24 T cell receptor beta chains share one sample of origin, sequenced in a study of blood T cell repertoires in COVID-19. Profiling relied on immunoSEQ multiplex PCR, and the TCRdb table lists in-frame clones only, not all of them. The profile covers hundreds of thousands of clones, with roughly 88% appearing a single time and over 0.55% taken by the ten largest. Sequenced sample: peripheral blood. All receptors come from a human donor in a cohort sampled during active COVID-19.

The chain couples TRBV13 to TRBJ2-6; 8 positions match TRBD2. The V and J ends lost 4 bases and 1 base, in that order; junction bases with no gene match: 15. Germline CDR1 and CDR2: PRHDT and FYEKMQ (reference sequence). This CDR3 is built from 20 residues. CDR3 sequence (DNA): TGTGCCAGCAGCTCGATCGGGGGGGCCCTTAAGGCATCTGGGGCCAACGTCCTGACTTTC. Translated, it gives CASSSIGGALKASGANVLTF.

This rearrangement joins TRBV7-9 to TRBJ2-7; a weak D match, TRBD1 (5 bases). V lost 5 bases, J lost 7 bases, and 12 bases lay in between. The CDR3 is made up of 12 amino acids. Germline CDR1 is SEHNR and CDR2 is FQNEAQ (reference sequence). The DNA for the CDR3 is TGTGCCAGCAGCCCGCCTCAGGGAGAGCAGTACTTC. Translating gives CASSPPQGEQYF.

This sequence joins TRBV7-2 and TRBJ2-7, with 8 bases identical to TRBD1. The CDR3 length is 15 residues. Per germline, CDR1 SGHTA and CDR2 FQGNSA. V shed 5 bases and J 4 bases; nucleotides not matched to a gene: 10. DNA of the CDR3: TGTGCCAGCAGCCAAACAGGGGGTGGACTTTACGAGCAGTACTTC. Its translation is CASSQTGGGLYEQYF.

This chain uses TRBV15 with TRBJ1-2; perhaps TRBD1 as D (5 bases). CDR1 LNHNV and CDR2 YYDKDF come from the germline V gene (reference sequence). This CDR3 is built from 14 residues. V was pared by 5 bases and J by 5 bases, with 15 bases between. The DNA for the CDR3 is TGTGCCACCAGCTTGGACATATCGACATATGGCTACACCTTC. This gives the protein CATSLDISTYGYTF.

This clone came up once. This rearrangement joins TRBV7-2 to TRBJ2-3, with a tentative D call TRBD2 (5 bases). The CDR3 has 15 amino acids. V lost 4 bases to trimming and J lost 1 base, with 12 bases between them. CDR1 SGHTA and CDR2 FQGNSA come from the germline V gene. DNA for the CDR3: TGTGCCAGCAGCTGGCGGGCAGCCCGCACAGATACGCAGTATTTT. Translated, it gives CASSWRAARTDTQYF.

The rearrangement links TRBV5-8 to TRBJ1-5; TRBD1 matches at 11 bases. With 5 bases clipped from V and 7 bases from J, the junction kept 11 bases outside the gene matches. Germline-derived CDR1 and CDR2 are SGHTS and YDEGEE. The CDR3 runs to 16 residues. In DNA form, the CDR3 reads TGTGCCAGCAGATCCGGGACAGGGGGTGATTACCAGCCCCAGCATTTT. This sequence encodes CASRSGTGGDYQPQHF.

The chain has TRBV5-6 and TRBJ2-5; D remains ambiguous. CDR3 length equals 15 residues. The V end lost 3 bases, the J end lost 2 bases, and 14 bases lay between the germline ends. CDR1 SGHDT and CDR2 YYEEEE come from the germline V gene. The CDR3 region has the DNA TGTGCCAGCAGCTGGGCGAATCGGTGGCAAGAGACCCAGTACTTC. Translated, it gives CASSWANRWQETQYF.

This chain connects TRBV4-1 to TRBJ1-2; the match to TRBD1 covers 8 bases. With 3 bases clipped from V and 7 bases from J, the junction kept 10 bases outside the gene matches. The CDR3 covers 15 residues. The germline CDR1 and CDR2 sequences are MGHRA and YSYEKL. The CDR3 here is CASSHQTGTGSGYTF. The DNA of the CDR3 is TGCGCCAGCAGCCACCAGACCGGGACAGGTTCTGGCTACACCTTC.

The chain has TRBV2 and TRBJ2-1; 12 bases fit TRBD2. V gave up 6 bases and J gave up 4 bases; unmatched junction bases: 4. CDR1 and CDR2 (germline): SNHLY, FYNNEI. The CDR3 sequence is 15 residues long. The CDR3 region has the DNA TGTGCCAGCAGAGGACTAGCGGGGAGGTACAATGAGCAGTTCTTC. This codes for CASRGLAGRYNEQFF. The complete variable domain, with remaining parts taken from reference TRBV2 and TRBJ2-1, reads EPEVTQTPSHQVTQMGQEVILRCVPISNHLYFYWYRQILGQKVEFLVSFYNNEISEKSEIFDDQFSVERPDGSNFTLKIRSTKLEDSAMYFCASRGLAGRYNEQFFGPGTRLTVL.

This clone has only one observation. The gene calls are TRBV19 and TRBJ1-1; 9 positions match TRBD1. CDR3 size: 16 residues. The ends lost 6 bases at V and 1 base at J; junction bases unmatched: 9. Germline assignment: CDR1 LNHDA and CDR2 SQIVND (reference sequence). Here the CDR3 reads CASRSPRTGENTEAFF. The CDR3 DNA reads TGTGCCAGTAGATCCCCGAGGACAGGGGAGAACACTGAAGCTTTCTTT.

The V call is TRBV6-5, the J call TRBJ1-1; no clear D. This CDR3 spans 12 amino acids. CDR1 and CDR2 from the germline V gene are MNHEY and SVGAGI. V lost 4 bases to trimming and J lost 3 bases, with 6 bases between them. CDR3 sequence (DNA): TGTGCCAGCAGTTCTCTTGACACTGAAGCTTTCTTT. Translation: CASSSLDTEAFF.

The V gene is TRBV9, the J gene TRBJ1-5; tentative D call: TRBD1 (6 bases). Deletions cut 0 bases from V and 4 bases from J, with 8 bases between. The CDR3 contains 14 residues. Germline values: CDR1 SGDLS, CDR2 YYNGEE. The CDR3 sequence: CASSVEGDNQPQHF. As DNA, the CDR3 is TGTGCCAGCAGCGTAGAGGGGGATAATCAGCCCCAGCATTTT.

This rearrangement joins TRBV5-1 to TRBJ1-2, with 12 bases identical to TRBD1. CDR1 and CDR2 (germline): SGHRS, YFSETQ. This CDR3 comprises 18 residues. V trimming: 0 bases; J trimming: 6 bases; junction bases outside the gene matches: 12. The DNA for the CDR3 is TGCGCCAGCAGCTTGGCTGGTATCTCCGGGACAGGGGGCCATGGCTACACCTTC. It yields the protein CASSLAGISGTGGHGYTF.

The chain recombines TRBV11-2 with TRBJ1-1; D gene unclear. The CDR3 extends over 15 amino acids. CDR1 is SGHAT and CDR2 is FQNNGV in the germline V gene. The V gene lost 0 bases and the J gene lost 4 bases, with 12 bases spanning the gap. This CDR3 is CASSLDQMVSTEAFF. DNA for the CDR3: TGTGCCAGCAGCTTAGATCAAATGGTCAGCACTGAAGCTTTCTTT.

The rearrangement uses TRBV19 and TRBJ1-5; no reliable D call. In germline, CDR1 is LNHDA, CDR2 SQIVND (reference sequence). CDR3 length: 15 amino acids. The V and J ends lost 5 bases and 3 bases respectively, with 14 bases between them. CDR3 residues: CASSLQASPNQPQHF. The CDR3 DNA sequence: TGTGCCAGTAGTCTCCAGGCGAGCCCCAATCAGCCCCAGCATTTT.

V is TRBV13 and J is TRBJ2-7; D not certain. Germline V CDR1 and CDR2: PRHDT, FYEKMQ (reference sequence). Trimming took 6 bases from V and 2 from J, leaving 11 bases between them. The CDR3 runs to 13 residues. This chain's CDR3 is CASRDGTTYEQYF. As DNA, the CDR3 is TGTGCCAGCAGAGACGGTACTACCTACGAGCAGTACTTC.

The chain links TRBV6-5 to TRBJ2-3; the match to TRBD2 covers 8 bases. The CDR3 runs 15 residues. Trimming cost V 7 bases and J 2 bases; bases outside gene matches: 8. Germline assignment: CDR1 MNHEY and CDR2 SVGAGI. The CDR3 loop reads CASTGTRGDTDTQYF. The CDR3, as DNA: TGTGCCAGCACCGGGACGCGGGGGGACACAGATACGCAGTATTTT.

J is TRBJ1-1 and V is TRBV2, with TRBD1 matching 7 bases. This CDR3 has 14 amino acids. The V gene end was trimmed by 6 bases and the J gene end by 7 bases; junction bases not matched to a gene: 11. Germline assignment: CDR1 SNHLY and CDR2 FYNNEI. CDR3 sequence: CASRAREGANEAFF. The DNA of the CDR3 is TGTGCCAGCAGGGCCCGGGAGGGGGCGAATGAAGCTTTCTTT.

The chain carries TRBV12-3 or TRBV12-4 and TRBJ2-5, with a weak D call TRBD2 (6 bases). V was pared by 6 bases and J by 9 bases, with 17 bases between. The CDR3 totals 13 residues. The CDR3 region has the DNA TGTGCCAGCAGAAACTTAGCGGACCAGCCCCAGTACTTC. Its protein is CASRNLADQPQYF.

This chain uses TRBV6-2 or TRBV6-3 with TRBJ1-1, with D tentatively TRBD1 (5 bases). V was cut by 0 bases and J by 5 bases, with 13 bases left in between. Looked up from germline, CDR1 is MNHEY and CDR2 is SVGEGT. The CDR3 is 15 residues long. The CDR3 DNA sequence: TGTGCCAGCAGTTACTCGAAGCTTGGGGGGACTGAAGCTTTCTTT. Amino acid sequence: CASSYSKLGGTEAFF.

V gene TRBV6-5 combines with J gene TRBJ1-2; 8 positions agree with TRBD1. Germline-derived CDR1 and CDR2 are MNHEY and SVGAGI. This CDR3 has 15 amino acids. The ends lost 6 bases at V and 3 bases at J; junction bases unmatched: 9. DNA of the CDR3: TGTGCCAGCAGCCGACCAGGGGGCGTCTACTATGGCTACACCTTC. Encoded protein: CASSRPGGVYYGYTF.

The chain joins TRBV27 to TRBJ2-7; 9 bases line up with TRBD1. This CDR3 is built from 18 residues. V was clipped by 0 bases and J by 1 base; unmatched bases: 10. Looked up from germline, CDR1 is MNHEY and CDR2 is SMNVEV (reference sequence). The CDR3 DNA sequence: TGTGCCAGCAGTTTATCGAGGGGCACAGGGGGCGAATCCTACGAGCAGTACTTC. This translates into CASSLSRGTGGESYEQYF.

This clone was seen once. Other nucleotide sequences from this sample produce the same CDR3. The V and J genes are TRBV6-2 or TRBV6-3 and TRBJ1-1; D is ambiguous. The CDR3 extends over 14 amino acids. V lost 3 bases, J lost 1 base, and 9 bases lay in between. The V gene's germline CDR1 is MNHEY and CDR2 SVGEGT. CDR3 DNA: TGTGCCAGCAGTTATACGGAGGGGAACACTGAAGCTTTCTTT. Protein: CASSYTEGNTEAFF.

V usage is TRBV4-1 and J usage is TRBJ2-7; D gene uncertain. Trimming took 4 bases from V and 2 from J, leaving 12 bases between them. Germline values: CDR1 MGHRA, CDR2 YSYEKL. CDR3 length: 14 residues. CDR3 nucleotide sequence: TGCGCCAGCAGCCGCGAGCGCGGTCCCTACGAGCAGTACTTC. Its protein is CASSRERGPYEQYF.